This TCR beta chain was identified in a study of T-cell reconstitution after alpha-beta-depleted transplantation in children. Preparing the TCRbeta library involved the use of unique molecular identifiers. TCRdb reprocessed the PCR reads with MiXCR, giving one entry per CDR3 protein. The repertoire has 700,000 to 950,000 distinct CDR3 sequences, roughly 15% of them found once; the top ten carry about 5%. This clonotype was counted between two and nine times. Its antigen remains unknown. Germline values: CDR1 GTSNPN, CDR2 SVGIG (reference sequence). This CDR3 has 13 residues. Trimming took off 3 bases at V and 3 bases at J, with 12 bases between the two ends. Points from the study as a whole: For some patients, TCRbeta diversity was high at day 60 because of recipient T cells and thymic progenitors that survived. Several hundred rapidly expanded clones from non-depleted graft cells reportedly supplied alpha-beta T cells about two months post-transplant.

Sequencing was performed on PBMCs, mostly from graft donor cells, taken 360 days after TCRalphabeta/CD19-depleted stem cell transplant. This receptor was identified in a male patient between 10 and 17 years old who had a stem cell transplant for acute lymphoblastic leukemia, so the T cells may come from the graft donor. The chain joins TRBV30 to TRBJ2-7, with D possibly called TRBD1 or TRBD2 (5 bases each). This CDR3 reads CAWRQEVFYEQYF. The CDR3 nucleotides read TGTGCCTGGAGACAGGAGGTCTTCTACGAGCAGTACTTC. Drawing the rest from reference TRBV30 and TRBJ2-7, the complete variable domain is SQTIHQWPATLVQPVGSPLSLECTVEGTSNPNLYWYRQAAGRGLQLLFYSVGIGQISSEVPQNLSASRPQDRQFILSSKKLLLSDSGFYLCAWRQEVFYEQYFGPGTRLTVT.